The rows below give T cell receptor beta chains drawn from one sample of a study of T cells in Graves' hyperthyroidism and ophthalmopathy. TCRdb re-called the multiplex PCR reads through MiXCR, storing one row per CDR3 protein. The sample lists around 520,000 distinct CDR3 sequences; around 22% were seen once. The source material was blood. These TCRs come from a woman in her 30s with Graves' ophthalmopathy. Both conserved end residues are part of each CDR3. A D gene is named only where the DNA matches it firmly. Some rows have no size entry. The others give once, few or many, or a class for an expanded clone.

j_gene	v_gene	abundance	d_gene	CDR3nt	CDR3aa
TRBJ1-1	TRBV12-5	many	.	TGTGCTAGTGGTCCCGGAGGACGGGGAGCTTTCTTT	CASGPGGRGAFF
TRBJ2-5	TRBV5-5	.	.	TGTGCCAGCAGCTACGGGGGCCTTCAGTACTTC	CASSYGGLQYF
TRBJ2-5	TRBV20-1	.	TRBD1	TGCAGTGCTAGAGATTGGCGGGACAGGGGAGAGACCCAGTACTTC	CSARDWRDRGETQYF
TRBJ2-5	TRBV7-2	many	.	TGTGCCAGCAGCCCCAGTGGCTACGGGGGAGAGACCCAGTACTTC	CASSPSGYGGETQYF
TRBJ1-1	TRBV6-5	few	.	TGTGCCAGCAGTTACTCCCGCAGGGAAGGCAACACTGAAGCTTTCTTT	CASSYSRREGNTEAFF
TRBJ1-6	TRBV27	.	.	TGTGCCAGCAGTTTCCGGGCACGGGTATCAAATTCACCCCTCCACTTT	CASSFRARVSNSPLHF
TRBJ1-1	TRBV20-1	few	TRBD1	TGCAGTGCTTTCAGGACAGGAGGGAAGACTGAAGCTTTCTTT	CSAFRTGGKTEAFF
TRBJ1-3	TRBV5-1	.	TRBD1	TGCGCCAGCAGTCGGGACAGGGCGAGGGGAAACACCATATATTTT	CASSRDRARGNTIYF
TRBJ1-2	TRBV6-1	many	.	TGTGCCAGCGCTGACTCCGGTGTTAACTATGGCTACACCTTC	CASADSGVNYGYTF
TRBJ2-2	TRBV20-1	.	.	TGCAGTGCCAGAAGATTGAGGGGGAACACCGGGGAGCTGTTTTTT	CSARRLRGNTGELFF
TRBJ2-7	TRBV12-3/TRBV12-4	.	.	TGTGCCAGCAGTTTCATTGTGGGCTACGAGCAGTACTTC	CASSFIVGYEQYF
TRBJ2-7	TRBV4-1	many	.	TGCGCCAGCAGCCAACCGGGACGGAATTCCTACGAGCAGTACTTC	CASSQPGRNSYEQYF